This T cell receptor beta chain originates from a study of T cells in Graves' hyperthyroidism and ophthalmopathy. It was RNA transcripts that yielded the amplified TCR beta CDR3 regions. HTBI primers were used for first-round RT-PCR of the TCR CDR3. One entry per CDR3 protein results from TCRdb running MiXCR on the multiplex PCR reads. The data contain about 580,000 distinct CDR3 sequences, about 45% of them singletons. Germline V gene sequence: CDR1 MNHEY, CDR2 SMNVEV (reference sequence). The J segment lost 5 bases and the V segment lost 2 bases, leaving 5 bases of the junction unmatched. The length of the CDR3 is 16 residues.

Sequenced material: peripheral blood or thyroid tissue (not recorded which). This receptor was obtained from a woman younger than 30 with Graves' hyperthyroidism. The chain combines TRBV27 with TRBJ2-2, with 10 positions matching TRBD2. The CDR3 nucleotides read TGTGCCAGCAGTTTACTAGCGGGAGAGAGGACCGGGGAGCTGTTTTTT. Amino acids: CASSLLAGERTGELFF.